One and the same sample provided the 12 T cell receptor beta chains below, sequenced in a study of blood T cell repertoires in COVID-19. The method was immunoSEQ multiplex PCR; TCRdb's version includes in-frame clones alone and lacks a portion of them. The table records about 51,000 clones, roughly 90% of them present only once. Sequenced sample: peripheral blood. The receptors come from a man aged 55 to 69 with acute or convalescent COVID-19.

CDR3 residues: CASTSTGVSDTQYF. Here the CDR3 DNA reads TGTGCCAGCACCTCGACAGGGGTTTCGGATACGCAGTATTTT. V gene TRBV28 combines with J gene TRBJ2-3; TRBD1 matches at 8 bases. The germline V gene has CDR1 MDHEN and CDR2 SYDVKM. J lost 6 bases, V lost 7 bases, and 9 bases had no gene match. The CDR3 totals 14 residues.

The rearrangement uses TRBV5-4 and TRBJ2-7; TRBD2 aligns across 8 bases. Germline V gene sequence: CDR1 SGHNT, CDR2 YYREEE (reference sequence). V gave up 1 base and J gave up 7 bases; unmatched junction bases: 10. The CDR3 is made up of 15 amino acids. The CDR3 is CASSLPGGREGEQYF. CDR3 DNA: TGTGCCAGCAGCTTGCCGGGAGGACGGGAGGGTGAGCAGTACTTC.

The rearrangement uses TRBV7-2 and TRBJ2-3, with 7 bases aligning to TRBD1. Germline CDR1 is SGHTA and CDR2 is FQGNSA. This CDR3 contains 16 residues. With 1 base clipped from V and 5 bases from J, the junction kept 9 bases outside the gene matches. CDR3: CASSLVTGIAGDTQYF. The CDR3 DNA follows: TGTGCCAGCAGCTTAGTGACAGGGATCGCGGGAGATACGCAGTATTTT.

The chain recombines TRBV6-6 with TRBJ2-7; 7 nucleotides agree with TRBD2. Germline V gene sequence: CDR1 MNHNY, CDR2 SVGAGI (reference sequence). V dropped 6 bases and J dropped 3; count of bases not matched to a gene: 5. There are 13 residues in the CDR3. The CDR3, as DNA: TGTGCCAGCAGCCCGGGACTATACTACGAGCAGTACTTC. Translation gives CASSPGLYYEQYF.

The chain has TRBV10-2 and TRBJ2-3; a weak D match, TRBD2 (5 bases). Trimming removed 8 bases at V and 5 bases at J, with 14 bases between. Per the germline V gene, CDR1 is WSHSY and CDR2 is SAAADI. The length of the CDR3 is 13 residues. For the CDR3, the DNA is TGCGCCAGCCGGGCACCCCGGGAAGATACGCAGTATTTT. This encodes CASRAPREDTQYF.

The chain uses TRBV3-1 (or the pseudogene TRBV3-2) and TRBJ2-7, with 7 bases fitting TRBD1. V dropped 0 bases and J dropped 0; count of bases not matched to a gene: 5. The germline gives CDR1 LGHDT, CDR2 YNNKEL (reference sequence). This CDR3 has 16 amino acids. The CDR3 DNA is TGTGCCAGCAGCCAAGAAACCCGGACAGGCTCCTACGAGCAGTACTTC. It translates to CASSQETRTGSYEQYF.

The chain has TRBV21-1 and TRBJ2-1; TRBD1, the D gene given by the table, was not confirmed from the DNA. TRBV21-1 is a pseudogene. CDR3 length equals 22 residues. The CDR3 region is CASSKARCCRGGELKANNEQFF. The CDR3 DNA sequence: TGTGCCAGCAGCAAAGCGAGGTGTTGTCGTGGGGGCGAACTTAAGGCCAACAATGAGCAGTTCTTC.

This chain uses TRBV29-1 with TRBJ1-1, with D perhaps TRBD1 (6 bases). With 7 bases removed from V and 8 bases from J, the gap between germline ends came to 20 bases. The CDR3 contains 13 residues. Germline CDR1 and CDR2: SQVTM and ANQGSEA. The CDR3 coding sequence is TGCAGCGCCGCTCTTTACAGGGAATCCGAAGCTTTCTTT. Protein sequence: CSAALYRESEAFF.

The V gene is TRBV29-1, the J gene TRBJ2-7; 8 positions agree with TRBD1. The CDR3 runs 12 residues. V gave up 7 bases and J gave up 6 bases; unmatched junction bases: 8. Germline assignment: CDR1 SQVTM and CDR2 ANQGSEA. The CDR3, as DNA: TGCAGCGGGTCGCAGGGGGCTGGCGAGCAGTACTTC. Amino acids: CSGSQGAGEQYF.

The CDR3 region has the DNA TGTGCCAGCAGCAAACCAGACAGGGTCCCCAATCAGCCCCAGCATTTT. Its protein product is CASSKPDRVPNQPQHF. This chain links TRBV21-1 with TRBJ1-5; TRBD1 was called by the table and not checked on the DNA. TRBV21-1 is a recognized pseudogene. The CDR3 is made up of 16 amino acids.

CDR3 sequence (DNA): TGTGCCAGCAGTCAAGACAGATACTATGGCTACACCTTC. It is translated as CASSQDRYYGYTF. J is TRBJ1-2 and V is TRBV6-2 or TRBV6-3; tentatively, D is TRBD1 (5 bases). The V gene's germline CDR1 is MNHEY and CDR2 SVGEGT. The CDR3 has 13 amino acids. Trimming took off 5 bases at V and 3 bases at J, with 10 bases between the two ends.

The gene calls are TRBV7-3 and TRBJ2-1; TRBD2 aligns across 14 bases. V shed 6 bases, J shed 9 bases, and the junction held 13 bases outside the gene matches. This CDR3 has 17 amino acids. Germline V gives CDR1 SGHTA, CDR2 FQGTGA. The chain's CDR3 is CASSTSPGLAGGGEQFF. The CDR3 DNA is TGTGCCAGCAGTACCAGCCCAGGACTAGCGGGGGGCGGTGAGCAGTTCTTC.